This entry lists 17 T cell receptor beta chains sequenced from one sample in a study of cytomegalovirus exposure and HLA in healthy donors. Both 60 Vbeta primers and 13 Jbeta primers went into the PCR. Generated by immunoSEQ multiplex PCR, the TCRdb table keeps only in-frame clones and is missing some. The sample lists about 120,000 clones, about 72% occurring once. The sequenced sample was PBMCs. All receptors come from a man in his fifties or sixties in good health and CMV-seropositive.

V is TRBV9 and J is TRBJ2-1; 9 nucleotides agree with TRBD2. The CDR3 covers 15 residues. Germline V gene lookup returns CDR1 SGDLS and CDR2 YYNGEE. J was trimmed by 4 bases and V by 4 bases; bases with no gene match: 6. The DNA of the CDR3 is TGTGCCAGCAGCCCTCTAGCGGGGCCATACAATGAGCAGTTCTTC. This encodes CASSPLAGPYNEQFF.

The chain links TRBV11-3 to TRBJ2-1, with 11 positions matching TRBD2. Trimming at V came to 4 bases and at J to 6 bases, leaving 5 bases not matched to a gene. This CDR3 is built from 15 residues. Germline V gene sequence: CDR1 SGHNT, CDR2 YENEEA. CDR3 amino acids: CASSSELAGVNEQFF. CDR3 in DNA: TGTGCCAGCAGCTCCGAACTAGCGGGAGTCAATGAGCAGTTCTTC.

The chain uses TRBV18 and TRBJ2-2; 7 bases align to TRBD1. The CDR3 length is 15 residues. The germline CDR1 and CDR2 sequences are KGHSH and LQKENI. Unmatched junction bases numbered 4, after V lost 5 bases and J lost 1 base. CDR3 protein: CASSSDRENTGELFF. The CDR3 DNA reads TGTGCCAGCTCATCAGACAGGGAGAACACCGGGGAGCTGTTTTTT.

This clone has just a few counts. The chain couples TRBV5-1 to TRBJ1-3; 7 bases align to TRBD1. This CDR3 spans 14 amino acids. The germline V gene encodes CDR1 SGHRS and CDR2 YFSETQ. Germline trimming cut 4 bases from V and 6 bases from J; bases unmatched to any gene: 7. This CDR3 reads CASSLRTGENTIYF. The CDR3 DNA reads as TGCGCCAGCAGCCTAAGGACAGGTGAAAACACCATATATTTT.

The chain has TRBV7-7 and TRBJ2-1; no clear D. Looked up from germline, CDR1 is SSHAT and CDR2 is FNYEAQ (reference sequence). V was trimmed by 5 bases and J by 10 bases, leaving 15 bases between them. CDR3 length: 13 amino acids. CDR3 protein: CASSPTQAREQFF. In nucleotides, the CDR3 is TGTGCCAGCAGCCCCACCCAAGCCCGGGAGCAGTTCTTC.

This chain uses TRBV6-6 with TRBJ1-5, with D tentatively TRBD1 (5 bases). V lost 6 bases to trimming and J lost 7 bases, with 13 bases between them. The CDR3 loop spans 13 amino acids. Germline V lookup: CDR1 MNHNY, CDR2 SVGAGI (reference sequence). This CDR3 reads CASSSGWGQPQHF. The CDR3 DNA follows: TGTGCCAGCAGCTCAGGGTGGGGACAGCCCCAGCATTTT.

The gene calls are TRBV27 and TRBJ2-6; possible D gene TRBD2, 6 bases. This CDR3 has 18 amino acids. The germline CDR1 and CDR2 sequences are MNHEY and SMNVEV (reference sequence). V lost 2 bases and J 1 base, leaving 15 bases between the germline ends. The CDR3 protein is CASSLASWGGSGANVLTF. CDR3 DNA sequence: TGTGCCAGCAGTTTAGCCTCCTGGGGAGGATCTGGGGCCAACGTCCTGACTTTC.

This chain connects TRBV6-5 to TRBJ1-1, with a possible D match to TRBD1 (5 bases). Germline values: CDR1 MNHEY, CDR2 SVGAGI. V was pared by 5 bases and J by 0 bases, with 10 bases between. The CDR3 is 14 residues long. The DNA for the CDR3 is TGTGCCAGCAGTCGACAGACCCTGAACACTGAAGCTTTCTTT. This sequence encodes CASSRQTLNTEAFF.

The chain employs TRBV2 and TRBJ1-2; 9 bases are shared with TRBD1. The CDR3 extends over 14 amino acids. V trimming: 7 bases; J trimming: 8 bases; junction bases outside the gene matches: 11. CDR1 is SNHLY, CDR2 FYNNEI, per germline. The CDR3 DNA follows: TGTGCCAGCATTACCGGGACAGGGTTTAAGGGCTACACCTTC. Its translation: CASITGTGFKGYTF.

The count of this clone is one. This rearrangement joins TRBV6-6 to TRBJ1-5, with 9 bases matching TRBD1. CDR1 MNHNY and CDR2 SVGAGI come from the germline V gene (reference sequence). The junction had 9 bases not matched to a gene; V was cut back by 5 bases and J by 7 bases. The CDR3 has 15 amino acids. The CDR3 region is CASSLGQGKRQPQHF. DNA of the CDR3: TGTGCCAGCAGTCTCGGACAGGGGAAACGCCAGCCCCAGCATTTT.

This clone appeared a few times. The V call is TRBV19, the J call TRBJ1-1, with a weak D call TRBD1 (5 bases). The CDR3 contains 11 residues. Germline loops: CDR1 LNHDA, CDR2 SQIVND (reference sequence). V was trimmed by 10 bases and J by 5 bases, leaving 11 bases between them. The CDR3 sequence: CATQGGTEAFF. The CDR3 DNA reads as TGTGCCACTCAGGGAGGGACTGAAGCTTTCTTT. The complete variable domain, with remaining parts taken from reference TRBV19 and TRBJ1-1, reads DGGITQSPKYLFRKEGQNVTLSCEQNLNHDAMYWYRQDPGQGLRLIYYSQIVNDFQKGDIAEGYSVSREKKESFPLTVTSAQKNPTAFYLCATQGGTEAFFGQGTRLTVV.

The chain is built from TRBV5-1 and TRBJ2-2; 7 bases match TRBD1. Germline V CDR1 and CDR2: SGHRS, YFSETQ. The V and J ends lost 1 base and 6 bases, in that order; junction bases with no gene match: 0. This CDR3 has 13 amino acids. CDR3 loop: CASSLTGAGELFF. The CDR3 nucleotides read TGCGCCAGCAGCTTGACAGGGGCCGGGGAGCTGTTTTTT. Variable domain in full (rest from reference TRBV5-1 and TRBJ2-2): KAGVTQTPRYLIKTRGQQVTLSCSPISGHRSVSWYQQTPGQGLQFLFEYFSETQRNKGNFPGRFSGRQFSNSRSEMNVSTLELGDSALYLCASSLTGAGELFFGEGSRLTVL.

The V gene is TRBV5-1, the J gene TRBJ1-3, with D possibly matching TRBD1 (6 bases). CDR1 and CDR2 from the germline V gene are SGHRS and YFSETQ. Deletions cut 0 bases from V and 0 bases from J, with 16 bases between. This CDR3 is 18 amino acids long. CDR3 DNA sequence: TGCGCCAGCAGCTTGGCCAAAGGGGGGGCAGGCTCTGGAAACACCATATATTTT. Translated, it gives CASSLAKGGAGSGNTIYF.

This sequence joins TRBV28 and TRBJ2-3; TRBD2 is a possible D gene (5 bases). Trimming removed 11 bases at V and 4 bases at J, with 19 bases between. The CDR3 loop spans 14 amino acids. Germline lookup yields CDR1 MDHEN and CDR2 SYDVKM. The CDR3 loop reads CAGKPGGLSDTQYF. DNA of the CDR3: TGTGCCGGAAAACCCGGAGGACTTTCAGATACGCAGTATTTT.

The V and J genes are TRBV27 and TRBJ2-3; D possibly corresponds to TRBD1 (5 bases). Trimming took 3 bases from V and 2 from J, leaving 12 bases between them. Germline CDR1 MNHEY, CDR2 SMNVEV (reference sequence). CDR3 length: 15 amino acids. The CDR3 loop reads CASSFTRQYTDTQYF. As DNA, the CDR3 is TGTGCCAGCAGTTTCACCCGACAGTACACAGATACGCAGTATTTT.

The rearrangement joins TRBV29-1 to TRBJ2-1; tentative D call: TRBD2 (6 bases). Deletions cut 4 bases from V and 2 bases from J, with 9 bases between. The CDR3 length is 13 residues. Germline V gene data show CDR1 as SQVTM and CDR2 as ANQGSEA. CDR3 sequence reads: CSVGGGAYNEQFF. In DNA, the CDR3 is TGCAGCGTTGGAGGCGGGGCCTACAATGAGCAGTTCTTC.

This chain uses TRBV2 with TRBJ2-5; perhaps TRBD2 as D (5 bases). V gave up 5 bases and J gave up 3 bases, with 16 bases separating them. Germline V CDR1 and CDR2: SNHLY, FYNNEI. The CDR3 extends over 15 amino acids. The CDR3 reads CASSLARGGEETQYF. DNA of the CDR3: TGTGCCAGCAGTCTGGCCCGTGGAGGCGAAGAGACCCAGTACTTC.